A single sample is the source of the 16 T cell receptor beta chains below, sequenced in a study of blood T cell repertoires in COVID-19. Assay: immunoSEQ multiplex PCR; the TCRdb copy retains only in-frame clones and omits some. The sample holds more than 95,000 clones; around 76% are singletons and the top ten take around 19%. Sequences were obtained from peripheral blood. These receptors all come from a woman in her 70s with acute or convalescent COVID-19.

The chain carries TRBV29-1 and TRBJ2-7; TRBD1 agrees at 7 bases. CDR1 is SQVTM and CDR2 is ANQGSEA in the germline V gene. The CDR3 consists of 12 residues. V lost 3 bases to trimming and J lost 5 bases; unmatched junction nucleotides: 4. CDR3: CSVEITGDEQYF. The CDR3 coding sequence is TGCAGCGTTGAGATTACAGGGGACGAGCAGTACTTC.

This clone appeared once. The gene calls are TRBV7-9 and TRBJ2-3; D gene unclear. CDR1 and CDR2 (germline): SEHNR, FQNEAQ (reference sequence). The CDR3 extends over 13 amino acids. V gave up 6 bases and J gave up 5 bases, with 12 bases separating them. The CDR3 spells CASSQRHGDTQYF. CDR3 nucleotides: TGTGCCAGCAGTCAAAGACATGGAGATACGCAGTATTTT. The full variable domain, completed using reference TRBV7-9 and TRBJ2-3, is DTGVSQNPRHKITKRGQNVTFRCDPISEHNRLYWYRQTLGQGPEFLTYFQNEAQLEKSRLLSDRFSAERPKGSFSTLEIQRTEQGDSAMYLCASSQRHGDTQYFGPGTRLTVL.

The chain carries TRBV27 and TRBJ2-1; no firm D call. Germline CDR1 MNHEY, CDR2 SMNVEV (reference sequence). The CDR3 runs 14 residues. Trimming took 5 bases from V and 0 from J, leaving 8 bases between them. The CDR3 region is CASSPPSSYNEQFF. DNA for the CDR3: TGTGCCAGCAGTCCCCCGAGCTCCTACAATGAGCAGTTCTTC.

This clone showed up many times. CDR3 sequence: CASSQEPGGYTGELFF. The CDR3 nucleotides read TGTGCCAGCAGCCAAGAGCCAGGAGGTTACACCGGGGAGCTGTTTTTT. This chain uses TRBV4-2 with TRBJ2-2; tentatively, D is TRBD2 (5 bases). The CDR3 is 16 residues long. V dropped 0 bases and J dropped 3 bases, with 11 bases sitting between them. The germline CDR1 and CDR2 sequences are LGHNA and YNFKEQ.

CDR3 residues: CASSQGRGKSTDTQYF. CDR3 coding DNA: TGCGCCAGCAGCCAAGGAAGGGGGAAGAGCACAGATACGCAGTATTTT. J is TRBJ2-3 and V is TRBV4-3, with D perhaps matching TRBD1 (6 bases). This CDR3 contains 16 residues. CDR1 and CDR2 (germline): LGHNA, YSLEER. Between the trimmed V and J ends, which lost 1 base and 0 bases, there was a span of 11 bases.

This clone appeared once. J is TRBJ1-1 and V is TRBV6-5, with TRBD1 matching over 10 bases. Germline assignment: CDR1 MNHEY and CDR2 SVGAGI. This CDR3 spans 14 amino acids. Trimming removed 9 bases from V and 1 base from J; junction bases left unmatched: 5. The CDR3 DNA reads TGTGCCAGTGGGACAGGGGCAGGGAACACTGAAGCTTTCTTT. It yields the protein CASGTGAGNTEAFF.

The chain joins TRBV3-1 (or the pseudogene TRBV3-2) to TRBJ1-2, with D possibly being TRBD1 (5 bases). Germline CDR1 and CDR2: LGHDT and YNNKEL (reference sequence). V dropped 0 bases and J dropped 7 bases, with 15 bases sitting between them. This CDR3 has 15 amino acids. The CDR3 DNA reads TGTGCCAGCAGCCAAGATAAGACGGGGCGGGGTGGCTACACCTTC. Residues: CASSQDKTGRGGYTF.

This chain joins TRBV7-8 and TRBJ1-4; 9 bases line up with TRBD1. Per germline, CDR1 SGHVS and CDR2 FQNEAQ. This CDR3 contains 15 residues. V dropped 5 bases and J dropped 7; count of bases not matched to a gene: 8. CDR3 sequence (DNA): TGTGCCAGCAGCCCCACGGGACAGGGCACTGAAAAACTGTTTTTT. Translating gives CASSPTGQGTEKLFF.

The CDR3 reads CASSLARDRSTYEQYF. DNA for the CDR3: TGTGCCAGCAGCTTGGCCCGGGACAGGTCAACCTACGAGCAGTACTTC. This rearrangement joins TRBV5-4 to TRBJ2-7; 8 nucleotides align to TRBD1. Germline values: CDR1 SGHNT, CDR2 YYREEE (reference sequence). The CDR3 runs to 16 residues. The ends lost 0 bases at V and 2 bases at J; junction bases unmatched: 7.

The table lists this clone with many counts. The V and J genes are TRBV19 and TRBJ2-7; D is possibly TRBD2 (5 bases). The CDR3 is made up of 16 amino acids. Germline assignment: CDR1 LNHDA and CDR2 SQIVND (reference sequence). V was shortened by 0 bases and J by 7 bases, with 19 bases between the two germline ends. CDR3 amino acids: CASSIDWRRSGGEQYF. For the CDR3, the DNA is TGTGCCAGTAGTATAGATTGGAGGCGTTCCGGTGGGGAGCAGTACTTC.

The chain employs TRBV21-1 and TRBJ2-5; TRBD1 is taken as the D call from the table, unchecked against the DNA. TRBV21-1 is listed as a pseudogene. CDR3 size: 13 residues. As DNA, the CDR3 is TGTGCCAGTGTTAGACAGGGTGAAGAGACCCAGTACTTC. Protein: CASVRQGEETQYF.

The chain employs TRBV27 and TRBJ1-6, with D maybe TRBD1 (6 bases). This CDR3 contains 16 residues. Trimming took off 8 bases at V and 0 bases at J, with 14 bases between the two ends. CDR1 is MNHEY and CDR2 is SMNVEV in the germline V gene (reference sequence). The chain's CDR3 is CASRGGAYSYNSPLHF. The CDR3 region has the DNA TGTGCCAGCCGAGGGGGGGCTTACTCCTATAATTCACCCCTCCACTTT.

The rearrangement joins TRBV29-1 to TRBJ2-3, with 7 bases matching TRBD2. Per the germline V gene, CDR1 is SQVTM and CDR2 is ANQGSEA. The CDR3 has 12 residues. The V gene end was trimmed by 6 bases and the J gene end by 9 bases; junction bases not matched to a gene: 9. The CDR3 DNA is TGCAGCGTGACGCCCCAGGGAGGGACGCAGTATTTT. Protein product: CSVTPQGGTQYF.

The CDR3, as DNA: TGCGCCAGCAGTCAATCTCTTACTGACAGCTACTACGAGCAGTACTTC. Its protein product is CASSQSLTDSYYEQYF. This chain joins TRBV23-1 and TRBJ2-7; D is perhaps TRBD1 (5 bases). TRBV23-1 is given ORF status, its function remaining uncertain. Trimming pared 0 bases from V and 3 bases from J, leaving 15 bases between. CDR3 size: 16 residues.

The genes are TRBV7-9 and TRBJ2-3; possible D gene TRBD2, 6 bases. Germline assignment: CDR1 SEHNR and CDR2 FQNEAQ (reference sequence). CDR3 size: 15 residues. Between the trimmed V and J ends, which lost 4 bases and 4 bases, there was a span of 15 bases. CDR3 coding DNA: TGTGCCAGCAGCTCCGGGACTTCGGGGGCAGATACGCAGTATTTT. The encoded protein is CASSSGTSGADTQYF. The full variable domain, rest sourced from reference TRBV7-9 and TRBJ2-3, is DTGVSQNPRHKITKRGQNVTFRCDPISEHNRLYWYRQTLGQGPEFLTYFQNEAQLEKSRLLSDRFSAERPKGSFSTLEIQRTEQGDSAMYLCASSSGTSGADTQYFGPGTRLTVL.

V usage is TRBV28 and J usage is TRBJ1-2, with D possibly TRBD1 on 5 matching bases. The CDR3 length is 14 residues. V lost 4 bases and J 6 bases, leaving 15 bases between the germline ends. Germline V gives CDR1 MDHEN, CDR2 SYDVKM. CDR3 bases: TGTGCCAGCAGTTACAGGACAATCTCCGATGGCTACACCTTC. This translates into CASSYRTISDGYTF.